This TCR beta chain was identified in a study of T cell repertoires in cytomegalovirus infection. Study details: Public TCR beta signature analysis indicated the presence of both CMV infection and matching HLA type.

In this sample, this clonotype turned up many times. Its antigen is not known. Study-wide results and caveats: The response measured ex vivo was dominated by TCR beta clonotypes (HLA-C-restricted and CMV-specific). People with CMV and the relevant HLA were identified by cumulative public TCR beta family frequency.

TCRdb recomputed calls from the reads with MiXCR, one row per CDR3 protein. The sample carries 200,000 to 250,000 distinct CDR3 sequences, around an eighth recorded once. Trimming stripped 2 bases from V and 5 bases from J, with 9 bases between. CDR1 and CDR2 from the germline V gene are SGHTA and FQGNSA. This CDR3 spans 14 amino acids. The chain joins TRBV7-2 to TRBJ1-4; D gene ambiguous. The specimen was PBMCs. This receptor was taken from a human donor in good health (CMV status not recorded). Some clones in this sample may be carry-over from other donors' samples. In DNA form, the CDR3 reads TGTGCCAGCAGCTTATTCAGCCTCAATGAAAAACTGTTTTTT. Protein sequence: CASSLFSLNEKLFF.